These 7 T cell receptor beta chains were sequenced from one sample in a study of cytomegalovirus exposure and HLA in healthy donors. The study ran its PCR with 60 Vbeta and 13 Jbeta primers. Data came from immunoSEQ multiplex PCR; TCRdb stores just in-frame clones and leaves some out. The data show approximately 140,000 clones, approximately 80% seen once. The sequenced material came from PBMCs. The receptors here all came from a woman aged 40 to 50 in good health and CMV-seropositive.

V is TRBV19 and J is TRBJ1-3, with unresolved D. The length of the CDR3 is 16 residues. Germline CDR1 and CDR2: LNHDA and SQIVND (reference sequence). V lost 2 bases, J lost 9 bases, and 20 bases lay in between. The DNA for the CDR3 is TGTGCCAGTAGTATATTCCCCGGACTGCGCTCTATCACCATATATTTT. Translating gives CASSIFPGLRSITIYF.

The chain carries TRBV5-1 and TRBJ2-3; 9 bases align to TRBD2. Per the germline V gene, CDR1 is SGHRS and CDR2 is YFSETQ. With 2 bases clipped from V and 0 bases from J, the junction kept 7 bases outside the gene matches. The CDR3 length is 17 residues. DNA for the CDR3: TGCGCCAGCAGCTTAGGTCTAGCGGGAAAAAGCACAGATACGCAGTATTTT. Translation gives CASSLGLAGKSTDTQYF. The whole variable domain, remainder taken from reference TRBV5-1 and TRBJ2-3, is KAGVTQTPRYLIKTRGQQVTLSCSPISGHRSVSWYQQTPGQGLQFLFEYFSETQRNKGNFPGRFSGRQFSNSRSEMNVSTLELGDSALYLCASSLGLAGKSTDTQYFGPGTRLTVL.

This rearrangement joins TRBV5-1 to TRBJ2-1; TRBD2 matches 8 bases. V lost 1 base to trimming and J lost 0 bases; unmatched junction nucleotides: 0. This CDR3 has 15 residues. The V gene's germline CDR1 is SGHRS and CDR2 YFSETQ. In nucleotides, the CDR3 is TGCGCCAGCAGCTTGAGCGGGGGCTCCTACAATGAGCAGTTCTTC. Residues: CASSLSGGSYNEQFF.

This CDR3 is CASSYGQGGGYEQYF. For the CDR3, the DNA is TGTGCCAGTAGTTACGGACAGGGTGGGGGCTACGAGCAGTACTTC. The rearrangement uses TRBV19 and TRBJ2-7, with 8 bases that match TRBD1. The CDR3 spans 15 residues. The ends lost 5 bases at V and 3 bases at J; junction bases unmatched: 9. Germline assignment: CDR1 LNHDA and CDR2 SQIVND (reference sequence).

The CDR3, as DNA: TGTGCCAGCAGCCCAGGGACAGTCTCTGGAAACACCATATATTTT. This gives the protein CASSPGTVSGNTIYF. The chain recombines TRBV9 with TRBJ1-3, with 7 nucleotides matching TRBD1. The germline V gene has CDR1 SGDLS and CDR2 YYNGEE. The J segment lost 0 bases and the V segment lost 4 bases, leaving 4 bases of the junction unmatched. This CDR3 region has 15 residues.

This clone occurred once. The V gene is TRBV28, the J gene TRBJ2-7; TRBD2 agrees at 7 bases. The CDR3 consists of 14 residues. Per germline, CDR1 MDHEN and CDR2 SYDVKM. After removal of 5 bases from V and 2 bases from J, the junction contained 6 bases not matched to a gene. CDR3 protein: CASSRSGRPYEQYF. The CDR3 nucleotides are TGTGCCAGCAGTCGTAGCGGGCGCCCCTACGAGCAGTACTTC.

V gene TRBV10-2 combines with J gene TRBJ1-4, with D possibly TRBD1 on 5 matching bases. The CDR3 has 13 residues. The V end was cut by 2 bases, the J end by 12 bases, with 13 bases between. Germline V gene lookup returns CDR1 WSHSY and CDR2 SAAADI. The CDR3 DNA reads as TGCGCCAGCAGTGAGGGCCAGGGTCGTCAACTGTTTTTT. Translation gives CASSEGQGRQLFF.